This T cell receptor (beta chain) comes out of a study of beta chain features in type 1 diabetes. Points from the study as a whole: Junctions at VDJ sites from type 1 diabetes patients had fewer insertions and more deletions. Whether TCRB rearrangement is influenced by HLA type was left unresolved in this analysis.

J gave up 3 bases and V 4 bases, and 6 bases lay outside the gene matches. Germline V CDR1 and CDR2: SGHDN, FVKESK. The CDR3 consists of 14 residues. For this clone: Its antigen is still unknown.

Donors contributed one heparinised blood draw apiece, averaging about 116 mL. The authors sorted CD4+ naive, central memory, regulatory and stem cell-like memory cells via CD45RO/CCR7/CD25/CD127/CD95/CD27. Expressed TCRB transcripts were sequenced, since all the RNA that had been isolated was reverse transcribed. Some clones are missing from TCRdb's copy, which holds only in-frame ones; the method was immunoSEQ multiplex PCR. The sample comprises around 500,000 clones, roughly 31% of which are singletons, and almost 0.065% rests with the top ten. Sequencing was performed on naive CD4+ T cells from blood. The receptor's source is a man between 18 and 35 years old in good health. J is TRBJ2-7 and V is TRBV14; TRBD1 agrees at 7 bases. The CDR3 reads CASSPMGQYYEQYF. In nucleotides, the CDR3 is TGTGCCAGCAGCCCTATGGGACAGTACTACGAGCAGTACTTC.